This T cell receptor beta chain stems from a study of cytomegalovirus exposure and HLA in healthy donors. This CDR3 has 12 residues. Germline V gene sequence: CDR1 SGHRS, CDR2 YFSETQ. Trimming cost V 6 bases and J 6 bases, with 10 bases left between them. Of note for this clone: Its specificity is unknown.

The PCR ran on 60 Vbeta and 13 Jbeta primers. Here immunoSEQ multiplex PCR was the method, and the copy in TCRdb shows in-frame clones only, minus some. There are about 67,000 clones in the sample; 65% to 70% occur only once, and about 2.1% lies in the top ten. Findings and limits, study-wide: Overall, under 200 TCR beta chains were annotated as cytomegalovirus-associated. Presence/absence analyses assumed roughly uniform sequencing depth across donors, which may not hold. Per published reports, the classifier diagnosed cytomegalovirus status with high specificity and sensitivity.

The receptor was derived from a woman younger than 45 in good health and CMV-seronegative. The specimen sequenced was PBMCs. This rearrangement joins TRBV5-1 to TRBJ2-1; the D is unclear. The CDR3: CASITNSNEQFF. CDR3 nucleotides: TGCGCCAGCATCACAAATTCCAATGAGCAGTTCTTC.